Shown below are 30 T cell receptor beta chains from a single sample sequenced in a study of identical twins. MiXCR was run by TCRdb on the 5' RACE reads, yielding one entry per CDR3 protein. Of some 690,000 distinct CDR3 sequences listed, 21% were seen once; the top ten hold 4.3%. This sample was shared with a second study, whose subject was T cells expressing NK-cell markers.

Sequenced sample: PBMCs. The receptors shown here come from a woman younger than 35 in good health.

The chain joins TRBV6-1 to TRBJ2-1; 12 nucleotides match TRBD1. The CDR3 contains 16 residues. The V gene's germline CDR1 is MNHNS and CDR2 SASEGT. V trimming: 6 bases; J trimming: 8 bases; junction bases outside the gene matches: 11. DNA of the CDR3: TGTGCCAGCAGATTCGGGACAGGGGGCTTTAAACATGAGCAGTTCTTC. Protein: CASRFGTGGFKHEQFF.

In this sample, this clonotype turned up a few times. The chain joins TRBV20-1 to TRBJ2-5, with D uncertain. This CDR3 contains 15 residues. V lost 3 bases, J lost 5 bases, and 19 bases lay in between. Germline CDR1 reads DFQATT; CDR2 reads SNEGSKA (reference sequence). This chain's CDR3 is CSARTRQSNSETQYF. DNA for the CDR3: TGCAGTGCTAGGACGCGACAATCGAACTCGGAGACCCAGTACTTC.

This clonotype has just a few counts. This chain joins TRBV25-1 and TRBJ2-7; no firm D call. CDR1 is MGHDK and CDR2 is SYGVNS in the germline V gene. V lost 3 bases and J 1 base, leaving 7 bases between the germline ends. The CDR3 has 13 residues. The CDR3 DNA sequence: TGTGCCAGCAGTGACCTTGGGTCCTACGAGCAGTACTTC. Translating it yields CASSDLGSYEQYF.

The CDR3 DNA sequence: TGCAGTGCTAGAATAGCCGGGGAGCTGTTTTTT. It encodes CSARIAGELFF. The genes are TRBV20-1 and TRBJ2-2; D call uncertain. V was shortened by 2 bases and J by 6 bases, with 4 bases between the two germline ends. From germline, CDR1 is DFQATT and CDR2 SNEGSKA (reference sequence). CDR3 length: 11 residues.

In this sample, this clonotype turned up a few times. The rearrangement uses TRBV7-8 and TRBJ2-5, with D possibly being TRBD2 (5 bases). V lost 0 bases, J lost 4 bases, and 12 bases lay in between. Germline V gene data show CDR1 as SGHVS and CDR2 as FQNEAQ. The CDR3 extends over 15 amino acids. The CDR3 DNA reads as TGTGCCAGCAGCTTAGCTGGTTGGAGGCGAGAGACCCAGTACTTC. The encoded protein is CASSLAGWRRETQYF.

This rearrangement joins TRBV20-1 to TRBJ2-5; a weak D match, TRBD2 (5 bases). CDR1 is DFQATT and CDR2 is SNEGSKA in the germline V gene (reference sequence). V lost 6 bases, J lost 7 bases, and 21 bases lay in between. This CDR3 spans 14 amino acids. This CDR3 is CSAQWETYAGTQYF. CDR3 sequence (DNA): TGCAGTGCCCAGTGGGAGACCTATGCAGGGACCCAGTACTTC.

The sample holds a few counts of this clonotype. The V gene is TRBV6-2 or TRBV6-3, the J gene TRBJ2-1; a possible D gene is TRBD2 (6 bases). The germline V gene has CDR1 MNHEY and CDR2 SVGEGT. The V gene lost 1 base and the J gene lost 6 bases, with 10 bases spanning the gap. The CDR3 runs to 14 residues. In nucleotides, the CDR3 is TGTGCCAGCAGTTACTTGGGACTCGCCAATGAGCAGTTCTTC. This codes for CASSYLGLANEQFF.

This clonotype appeared a few times. CDR3 residues: CASSLAGTGNEKLFF. CDR3 nucleotides: TGCGCCAGCAGCTTGGCCGGAACAGGAAATGAAAAACTGTTTTTT. This rearrangement joins TRBV5-1 to TRBJ1-4; D might be TRBD1 (5 bases). The CDR3 is 15 amino acids. Trimming removed 0 bases from V and 5 bases from J, with 11 bases in between. Germline V lookup: CDR1 SGHRS, CDR2 YFSETQ.

The rearrangement joins TRBV12-3 or TRBV12-4 to TRBJ2-7; D may be TRBD2 (6 bases). This CDR3 contains 13 residues. V shed 9 bases and J shed 2 bases, with 14 bases lying between them. The CDR3 reads CARSPRETYEQYF. Written as DNA, the CDR3 is TGTGCCAGATCCCCCCGGGAGACCTACGAGCAGTACTTC.

This CDR3 is CASRPDDYTEAFF. Written as DNA, the CDR3 is TGTGCCAGCAGACCGGATGACTACACTGAAGCTTTCTTT. The rearrangement uses TRBV2 and TRBJ1-1; D gene uncertain. This CDR3 has 13 residues. V lost 6 bases and J 3 bases, leaving 11 bases between the germline ends. Germline V gene lookup returns CDR1 SNHLY and CDR2 FYNNEI.

The J gene is TRBJ2-5, the V gene TRBV5-1, with 9 bases that match TRBD2. Germline-derived CDR1 and CDR2 are SGHRS and YFSETQ. This CDR3 contains 13 residues. V lost 4 bases and J lost 5; bases outside the gene matches: 3. CDR3 sequence reads: CASSSGRPETQYF. As DNA, the CDR3 is TGCGCCAGCAGCAGCGGGAGGCCGGAGACCCAGTACTTC.

This clonotype was detected only a few times. The chain carries TRBV2 and TRBJ2-6; 10 nucleotides match TRBD1. The CDR3 is 17 amino acids. The V and J ends lost 6 bases and 2 bases, in that order; junction bases with no gene match: 7. Per germline, CDR1 SNHLY and CDR2 FYNNEI. The CDR3 bases are TGTGCCAGCAGGGCGGGACAGGGGACGACTGGGGCCAACGTCCTGACTTTC. Residues: CASRAGQGTTGANVLTF.

CDR3 nucleotide sequence: TGTGCCAGCAGTTTTTCCGGGACTACCACCTACGAGCAGTACTTC. Translation: CASSFSGTTTYEQYF. The chain links TRBV12-3 or TRBV12-4 to TRBJ2-7; TRBD2 agrees at 7 bases. V shed 3 bases and J 2 bases; nucleotides not matched to a gene: 7. The CDR3 has 15 amino acids.

This clonotype was counted between two and nine times. The CDR3 bases are TGTGCCAGCAGCCCCCAGGGGGCAGGCTACACCTTC. Amino acid sequence: CASSPQGAGYTF. This rearrangement joins TRBV5-6 to TRBJ1-2, with 8 bases identical to TRBD1. V lost 4 bases, J lost 8 bases, and 4 bases stayed unmatched. The CDR3 has 12 residues. Germline V gene data show CDR1 as SGHDT and CDR2 as YYEEEE. Looking up the rest from reference TRBV5-6 and TRBJ1-2 gives the full variable domain: DAGVTQSPTHLIKTRGQQVTLRCSPKSGHDTVSWYQQALGQGPQFIFQYYEEEERQRGNFPDRFSGHQFPNYSSELNVNALLLGDSALYLCASSPQGAGYTFGSGTRLTVV.

This clonotype was counted a few times. V usage is TRBV10-3 and J usage is TRBJ2-7, with unresolved D. CDR3 length equals 12 residues. In germline, CDR1 is ENHRY, CDR2 SYGVKD. V was shortened by 2 bases and J by 4 bases, with 6 bases between the two germline ends. The CDR3 is CAISENGYEQYF. As DNA, the CDR3 is TGTGCCATCAGTGAGAACGGATACGAGCAGTACTTC.

The V call is TRBV6-2 or TRBV6-3, the J call TRBJ2-7; D uncertain. V lost 2 bases, J lost 9 bases, and 14 bases lay in between. This CDR3 is built from 13 residues. Germline CDR1 MNHEY, CDR2 SVGEGT. This CDR3 reads CASSYPSTDMQYF. The CDR3 region has the DNA TGTGCCAGCAGTTACCCTTCTACAGACATGCAGTACTTC.

The chain recombines TRBV7-9 with TRBJ2-3; TRBD2 might be the D (6 bases). CDR3 length equals 15 residues. Germline V gives CDR1 SEHNR, CDR2 FQNEAQ (reference sequence). V was clipped by 5 bases and J by 6 bases, with 18 bases between them. CDR3 sequence reads: CASSRGIGEADTQYF. The CDR3 DNA sequence: TGTGCCAGCAGCCGGGGGATTGGAGAGGCCGATACGCAGTATTTT.

The genes are TRBV20-1 and TRBJ1-2; D perhaps matches TRBD1 (5 bases). Germline CDR1 is DFQATT and CDR2 is SNEGSKA (reference sequence). The CDR3 extends over 14 amino acids. Between the trimmed V and J ends, which lost 5 bases and 7 bases, there was a span of 20 bases. CDR3 region: CSAYQGGTGGGYTF. The CDR3 nucleotides are TGCAGTGCTTACCAGGGAGGGACCGGCGGTGGCTACACCTTC.

This clonotype has at least ten counts. The DNA of the CDR3 is TGCAGTGCTTTACGGGCCAGCCTCGGCCCTGAGCAGTTCTTC. This encodes CSALRASLGPEQFF. This sequence joins TRBV20-1 and TRBJ2-1; D remains ambiguous. V dropped 5 bases and J dropped 9 bases, with 20 bases sitting between them. CDR1 and CDR2 (germline): DFQATT, SNEGSKA (reference sequence). The CDR3 spans 14 residues.

The chain links TRBV3-1 to TRBJ2-2, with D perhaps matching TRBD2 (5 bases). Trimming took 0 bases from V and 6 from J, leaving 14 bases between them. The CDR3 consists of 16 residues. Germline V gene sequence: CDR1 LGHDT, CDR2 YNNKEL (reference sequence). The CDR3 region is CASSQDGVIVPGELFF. The DNA for the CDR3 is TGTGCCAGCAGCCAAGACGGGGTTATTGTGCCCGGGGAGCTGTTTTTT. Based on the CDR3 plus reference TRBV3-1 and TRBJ2-2, the full variable domain is DTAVSQTPKYLVTQMGNDKSIKCEQNLGHDTMYWYKQDSKKFLKIMFSYNNKELIINETVPNRFSPKSPDKAHLNLHINSLELGDSAVYFCASSQDGVIVPGELFFGEGSRLTVL.

This chain connects TRBV20-1 to TRBJ2-1, with 10 bases identical to TRBD1. The CDR3 runs to 15 residues. Germline CDR1 reads DFQATT; CDR2 reads SNEGSKA (reference sequence). The V segment lost 0 bases and the J segment 12 bases; nucleotides outside the gene matches: 11. CDR3 region: CSARERGQGSFAQFF. The CDR3 coding sequence is TGCAGTGCTAGAGAGCGGGGACAGGGGTCGTTCGCGCAGTTCTTC.

This clonotype turned up a few times. The chain employs TRBV20-1 and TRBJ2-1; 14 bases are a match to TRBD2. This CDR3 contains 13 residues. Germline CDR1 and CDR2: DFQATT and SNEGSKA (reference sequence). V was clipped by 6 bases and J by 9 bases; unmatched bases: 4. The CDR3 sequence: CSAAGTSGGEQFF. CDR3 nucleotides: TGCAGTGCGGCCGGGACTAGCGGGGGTGAGCAGTTCTTC.

The chain has TRBV2 and TRBJ2-2; perhaps TRBD1 as D (5 bases). From germline, CDR1 is SNHLY and CDR2 FYNNEI. V was cut by 0 bases and J by 4 bases, with 6 bases left in between. The CDR3 contains 14 residues. The CDR3 DNA is TGTGCCAGCAGTGAAGCAGACAGCACCGGGGAGCTGTTTTTT. Encoded protein: CASSEADSTGELFF. The full variable domain, in which reference TRBV2 and TRBJ2-2 provide the parts outside the CDR3, is EPEVTQTPSHQVTQMGQEVILRCVPISNHLYFYWYRQILGQKVEFLVSFYNNEISEKSEIFDDQFSVERPDGSNFTLKIRSTKLEDSAMYFCASSEADSTGELFFGEGSRLTVL.

The chain employs TRBV6-1 and TRBJ2-3, with 12 bases identical to TRBD1. This CDR3 has 15 residues. Germline V gene lookup returns CDR1 MNHNS and CDR2 SASEGT. The J segment lost 5 bases and the V segment lost 8 bases, leaving 8 bases of the junction unmatched. CDR3 protein: CASSMGQGAGDTQYF. CDR3 nucleotide sequence: TGTGCCAGCTCGATGGGACAGGGGGCGGGAGATACGCAGTATTTT.

The rearrangement links TRBV6-5 to TRBJ2-4; D is perhaps TRBD2 (5 bases). Germline CDR1 is MNHEY and CDR2 is SVGAGI. The ends were cut back, 2 bases at V and 0 bases at J, with 8 bases in the middle. There are 15 residues in the CDR3. The CDR3 nucleotides read TGTGCCAGCAGTTACCGAGGACTAGCCAAAAACATTCAGTACTTC. Translating gives CASSYRGLAKNIQYF.

There are a few counts of this clonotype. The V gene is TRBV5-6, the J gene TRBJ1-2, with no clear D. Germline V gives CDR1 SGHDT, CDR2 YYEEEE. Trimming shortened V by 0 bases and J by 3 bases, and 9 bases separated the two germline ends. The CDR3 sequence is 14 residues long. Written as DNA, the CDR3 is TGTGCCAGCAGCTTGGGAGGGTTTCACTATGGCTACACCTTC. This sequence encodes CASSLGGFHYGYTF.

The CDR3 coding sequence is TGTGCCACCAGTATTCCGGCGGCTGGAAACACCATATATTTT. Its protein is CATSIPAAGNTIYF. The chain is built from TRBV15 and TRBJ1-3; D unresolved. Between the trimmed V and J ends, which lost 6 bases and 2 bases, there was a span of 11 bases. There are 14 residues in the CDR3. The V gene's germline CDR1 is LNHNV and CDR2 YYDKDF (reference sequence).

The rearrangement joins TRBV5-1 to TRBJ2-7; possibly TRBD1 for D (7 bases). V was cut by 7 bases and J by 2 bases, with 16 bases left in between. There are 14 residues in the CDR3. Germline values: CDR1 SGHRS, CDR2 YFSETQ. This chain's CDR3 is CASGGGTVTYEQYF. The CDR3, as DNA: TGCGCCAGCGGAGGGGGGACAGTAACCTACGAGCAGTACTTC.

This clonotype was seen a few times. The chain joins TRBV7-9 to TRBJ2-2; D is unclear. CDR1 and CDR2 (germline): SEHNR, FQNEAQ (reference sequence). Trimming removed 3 bases at V and 4 bases at J, with 12 bases between. There are 15 residues in the CDR3. CDR3 coding DNA: TGTGCCAGCAGCTTGGAGATGCAAGGCACCGGGGAGCTGTTTTTT. Amino acid sequence: CASSLEMQGTGELFF.

This clonotype appeared many times. This chain links TRBV29-1 with TRBJ2-3, with D possibly being TRBD1 (5 bases). Germline V gives CDR1 SQVTM, CDR2 ANQGSEA. There are 12 residues in the CDR3. V was pared by 7 bases and J by 2 bases, with 10 bases between. The CDR3 loop is CSARQFTDTQYF. DNA of the CDR3: TGCAGCGCACGACAGTTCACAGATACGCAGTATTTT.